This T cell receptor beta chain comes out of a study of neoadjuvant anti-PD-1 for oral cavity cancer. Whole-study results and caveats: Non-responders to neoadjuvant nivolumab had significantly more clonal PBMC T cells than responders.

Worth noting for this clone: Its antigen is unidentified.

The repertoire was sequenced with immunoSEQ multiplex PCR; TCRdb's copy has only in-frame clones and lacks some. The table lists about 16,000 clones, roughly two thirds of them singletons. Trimming pared 1 base from V and 7 bases from J, leaving 11 bases between. This CDR3 has 15 amino acids. Per the germline V gene, CDR1 is LNHNV and CDR2 is YYDKDF (reference sequence). The TCR sequence derives from a person aged 35-79 years with oral cavity squamous cell carcinoma. This rearrangement joins TRBV15 to TRBJ1-6; no definite D call. This specimen consisted of PBMCs, obtained before nivolumab (anti-PD-1) treatment. The DNA for the CDR3 is TGTGCCACCAGCAGAGTAGGAGGCGGGAATTCACCCCTCCACTTT. It translates to CATSRVGGGNSPLHF.